One sample yielded the 7 T cell receptor beta chains listed below, sequenced in a study of blood T cell repertoires in COVID-19. Some clones are missing from TCRdb's copy, which holds only in-frame ones; the method was immunoSEQ multiplex PCR. The table shows fewer than 90,000 clones, with just over 85% occurring only once. Sequencing input: peripheral blood. Receptor source: an elderly woman with active or convalescent COVID-19.

The chain couples TRBV19 to TRBJ1-2; D unresolved. The V and J ends lost 4 bases and 4 bases respectively, with 10 bases between them. The CDR3 is 13 residues long. Germline V gene data show CDR1 as LNHDA and CDR2 as SQIVND (reference sequence). Here the CDR3 reads CASSTREFYGYTF. The DNA for the CDR3 is TGTGCCAGTAGTACCCGGGAATTCTATGGCTACACCTTC.

This chain links TRBV5-6 with TRBJ2-5; maybe TRBD1 (6 bases). The V gene lost 4 bases and the J gene lost 6 bases, with 13 bases spanning the gap. Germline CDR1 SGHDT, CDR2 YYEEEE. CDR3 length equals 13 residues. This chain's CDR3 is CASSPQGRKTQYF. The DNA for the CDR3 is TGTGCCAGCAGCCCACAGGGTAGGAAGACCCAGTACTTC.

The chain recombines TRBV4-2 with TRBJ1-2, with D unclear. There are 16 residues in the CDR3. Trimming pared 0 bases from V and 5 bases from J, leaving 16 bases between. Germline V gene data show CDR1 as LGHNA and CDR2 as YNFKEQ. The chain's CDR3 is CASSQDRGMKVYGYTF. CDR3 DNA: TGTGCCAGCAGCCAAGATCGAGGGATGAAGGTGTATGGCTACACCTTC.

A word on this clone: Just one base apart from a much larger clone, this may be a read error. This sample includes further DNA sequences coding for the same CDR3. The gene calls are TRBV5-1 and TRBJ1-1; no firm D call. CDR1 is SGHRS and CDR2 is YFSETQ in the germline V gene. The V end was cut by 1 base, the J end by 2 bases, with 9 bases between. The CDR3 runs to 14 residues. The CDR3 reads CASSLKDTNTEAFF. In DNA, the CDR3 is TGCGCCAGCAGCTTGAAAGACACCAACACTGAAGCTTTCTTT.

The chain couples TRBV6-2 or TRBV6-3 to TRBJ1-2; tentatively, D is TRBD1 (5 bases). Germline CDR1 MNHEY, CDR2 SVGEGT. This CDR3 contains 15 residues. V was pared by 2 bases and J by 4 bases, with 14 bases between. The CDR3 DNA reads as TGTGCCAGCAGTTACCCCCAGGGCGGGGGCTATGGCTACACCTTC. Its protein is CASSYPQGGGYGYTF.

The CDR3 reads CASSPPGSILAGVTGELFF. CDR3 DNA: TGTGCCAGCTCACCACCGGGAAGCATTCTAGCGGGAGTTACCGGGGAGCTGTTTTTT. The V and J genes are TRBV18 and TRBJ2-2, with 10 nucleotides matching TRBD2. J lost 5 bases, V lost 0 bases, and 12 bases had no gene match. Germline values: CDR1 KGHSH, CDR2 LQKENI. The CDR3 is 19 amino acids.

This sequence joins TRBV6-5 and TRBJ2-4, with D possibly matching TRBD2 (6 bases). V was shortened by 4 bases and J by 3 bases, with 16 bases between the two germline ends. The CDR3 runs to 16 residues. From germline, CDR1 is MNHEY and CDR2 SVGAGI. CDR3 DNA: TGTGCCAGCAGTTCTTGGGGGGATGGGGACAAAAACATTCAGTACTTC. This encodes CASSSWGDGDKNIQYF.